A selection of T cell receptor beta chains follows, all from one sample in a study of blood T cell repertoires in COVID-19. Measured with immunoSEQ multiplex PCR; TCRdb has only the in-frame clones, and not every one. The sample contains fewer than 130,000 clones, around 82% of which appear only once. Sequencing used peripheral blood. Receptors were obtained from a woman aged 55-69 years with acute or convalescent COVID-19. CDR3s include the opening cysteine and the closing phenylalanine or tryptophan. The D gene is left open where the match is weak. Not all rows give a size; the values are once, few, many and, for expanded clones, a class.

clone_size: .; d_call: .; v_call: TRBV30; j_call: TRBJ1-2; cdr3_aa: CAWSLGPRDGYTF; cdr3_nt: TGTGCCTGGAGTTTGGGGCCAAGAGATGGCTACACCTTC
clone_size: few; d_call: TRBD1; v_call: TRBV5-6; j_call: TRBJ1-2; cdr3_aa: CASSPPTGHGTIYGYTF; cdr3_nt: TGTGCCAGCAGCCCCCCGACAGGGCATGGGACCATCTATGGCTACACCTTC
clone_size: .; d_call: TRBD1; v_call: TRBV5-1; j_call: TRBJ2-2; cdr3_aa: CASSLWTGGNTGELFF; cdr3_nt: TGCGCCAGCAGCTTGTGGACAGGGGGCAACACCGGGGAGCTGTTTTTT
clone_size: few; d_call: TRBD2; v_call: TRBV28; j_call: TRBJ2-1; cdr3_aa: CASTPSGEYNEQFF; cdr3_nt: TGTGCCAGCACCCCAAGCGGGGAGTACAATGAGCAGTTCTTC
clone_size: once; d_call: .; v_call: TRBV5-4; j_call: TRBJ2-5; cdr3_aa: CASSVSQETQYF; cdr3_nt: TGTGCCAGCAGCGTCTCCCAAGAGACCCAGTACTTC
clone_size: .; d_call: .; v_call: TRBV4-1; j_call: TRBJ2-7; cdr3_aa: CASSQEGAGRGDSYEQYF; cdr3_nt: TGCGCCAGCAGCCAAGAAGGTGCAGGGCGGGGAGACTCCTACGAGCAGTACTTC
clone_size: .; d_call: .; v_call: TRBV2; j_call: TRBJ2-3; cdr3_aa: CASSVRAGTDTQYF; cdr3_nt: TGTGCCAGCAGTGTCCGTGCGGGGACAGATACGCAGTATTTT
clone_size: .; d_call: TRBD1; v_call: TRBV2; j_call: TRBJ1-1; cdr3_aa: CASSGQGWTEAFF; cdr3_nt: TGTGCCAGCAGTGGACAGGGTTGGACTGAAGCTTTCTTT
clone_size: once; d_call: TRBD2; v_call: TRBV24-1; j_call: TRBJ2-1; cdr3_aa: CATTGVGTSGVQRGYNEQFF; cdr3_nt: TGTGCCACCACGGGGGTTGGGACTAGCGGCGTCCAGAGGGGTTACAATGAGCAGTTCTTC
clone_size: .; d_call: .; v_call: TRBV4-3; j_call: TRBJ2-2; cdr3_aa: CASSQEWVGRNTGELFF; cdr3_nt: TGCGCCAGCAGCCAAGAATGGGTGGGGAGGAACACCGGGGAGCTGTTTTTT